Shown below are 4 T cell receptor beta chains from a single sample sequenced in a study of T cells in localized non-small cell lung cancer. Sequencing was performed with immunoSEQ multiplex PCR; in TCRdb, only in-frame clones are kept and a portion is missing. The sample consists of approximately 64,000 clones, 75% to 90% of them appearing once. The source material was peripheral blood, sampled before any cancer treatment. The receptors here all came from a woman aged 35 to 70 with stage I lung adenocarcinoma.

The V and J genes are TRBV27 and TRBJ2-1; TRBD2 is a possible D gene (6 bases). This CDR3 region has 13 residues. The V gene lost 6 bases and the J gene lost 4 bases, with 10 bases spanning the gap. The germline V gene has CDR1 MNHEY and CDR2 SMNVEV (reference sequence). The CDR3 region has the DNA TGTGCCAGCAGGGACTACCTATACAATGAGCAGTTCTTC. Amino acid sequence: CASRDYLYNEQFF.

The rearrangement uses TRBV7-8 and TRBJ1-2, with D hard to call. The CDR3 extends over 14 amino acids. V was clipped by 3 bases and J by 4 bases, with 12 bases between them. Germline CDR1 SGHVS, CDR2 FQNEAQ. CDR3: CASSLEKVGYGYTF. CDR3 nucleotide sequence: TGTGCCAGCAGCTTGGAAAAGGTGGGCTATGGCTACACCTTC.

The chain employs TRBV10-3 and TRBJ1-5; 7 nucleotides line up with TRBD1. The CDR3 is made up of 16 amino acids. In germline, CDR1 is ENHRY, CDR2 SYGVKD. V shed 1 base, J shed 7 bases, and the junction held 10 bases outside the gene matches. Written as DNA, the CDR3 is TGTGCCATCAGTGAGTTACTGGGACAGTACCCCCAGCCCCAGCATTTT. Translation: CAISELLGQYPQPQHF.

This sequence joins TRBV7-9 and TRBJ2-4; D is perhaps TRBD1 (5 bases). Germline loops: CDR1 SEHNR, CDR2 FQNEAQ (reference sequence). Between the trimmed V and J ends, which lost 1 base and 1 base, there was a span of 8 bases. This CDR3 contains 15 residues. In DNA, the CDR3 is TGTGCCAGCAGCTTAGAGGCAGGGGCCAAAAACATTCAGTACTTC. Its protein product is CASSLEAGAKNIQYF. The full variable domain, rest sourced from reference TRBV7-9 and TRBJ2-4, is DTGVSQNPRHKITKRGQNVTFRCDPISEHNRLYWYRQTLGQGPEFLTYFQNEAQLEKSRLLSDRFSAERPKGSFSTLEIQRTEQGDSAMYLCASSLEAGAKNIQYFGAGTRLSVL.